This is a list of T cell receptor beta chains from one sample in a study of blood T cells in healthy people across ages. One entry per CDR3 protein results from TCRdb running MiXCR on the 5' RACE reads. This table has approximately 780,000 distinct CDR3 sequences, 20% to 30% appearing once. The same data also contributed to another study, on T cells of mothers and their children.

Sample: blood. The source is a boy under 18 in good health. CDR3s include the opening cysteine and the closing phenylalanine or tryptophan. D genes are given only for firm matches. Only some rows state a clone size, as once, few, many or a class for expanded clones.

clone size	D gene	V gene	J gene	CDR3 DNA	CDR3 protein
-	-	TRBV9	TRBJ2-3	TGTGCCGGCAGCCTGGGGTCGGAAGATACGCAGTATTTT	CAGSLGSEDTQYF
few	TRBD2	TRBV10-3	TRBJ2-5	TGTGCCATCAGTGTTGGTAGCGGGGATCAAGAGACCCAGTACTTC	CAISVGSGDQETQYF
-	TRBD1	TRBV5-1	TRBJ2-7	TGCGCCAGCAGCCCACGCCCGGGACAGGACTCCTACGAGCAGTACTTC	CASSPRPGQDSYEQYF
few	-	TRBV2	TRBJ2-5	TGTGCCAGCAGTGTCGGGGAACAAGAGACCCAGTACTTC	CASSVGEQETQYF
-	-	TRBV29-1	TRBJ1-5	TGCAGCGTTGAGTCAGGGGCCGGTCAGCCCCAGCATTTT	CSVESGAGQPQHF
few	-	TRBV20-1	TRBJ2-3	TGCAGTGCTCACGTTGGGAGGAGAGGGGGCACAGATACGCAGTATTTT	CSAHVGRRGGTDTQYF
-	-	TRBV5-1	TRBJ2-1	TGCGCCAGCAGCTGGGACGTTGCGGGGCCCAATGAGCAGTTCTTC	CASSWDVAGPNEQFF
few	-	TRBV7-2	TRBJ2-5	TGTGCCAGCAGCTTGTGGGACGGGACCCAGTACTTC	CASSLWDGTQYF
few	-	TRBV12-3/TRBV12-4	TRBJ1-3	TGTGCCAGCAGTTCGCAGATGGGGCCAGGAAACACCATATATTTT	CASSSQMGPGNTIYF
few	-	TRBV3-1	TRBJ2-3	TGTGCCAGCAGCCTGGGGTGGCCAGATACGCAGTATTTT	CASSLGWPDTQYF
few	TRBD1	TRBV5-1	TRBJ2-5	TGCGCCAGCAGCTTGGGGCCCCGGACAGGCGGATCGATCCGGGGGACCCAGTACTTC	CASSLGPRTGGSIRGTQYF
few	TRBD1	TRBV12-3/TRBV12-4	TRBJ1-5	TGTGCCAGCAGAGACAGGGCCCTTGGAGGCAATCAGCCCCAGCATTTT	CASRDRALGGNQPQHF
-	TRBD2	TRBV13	TRBJ2-7	TGTGCCAGCAGCCTAGGGGTAGCGGGGTACGAGCAGTACTTC	CASSLGVAGYEQYF
few	TRBD1	TRBV7-2	TRBJ1-2	TGTGCCAGCAGCTTACGGGTACAGGGGGCGCGGGGCTACACCTTC	CASSLRVQGARGYTF
-	-	TRBV19	TRBJ1-1	TGTGCCAGTTCAACAGGGTACACTGAAGCTTTCTTT	CASSTGYTEAFF
few	TRBD1	TRBV5-1	TRBJ1-1	TGCGCCAGCAGCTTCGGGACAGCGGGCACTGAAGCTTTCTTT	CASSFGTAGTEAFF
-	-	TRBV29-1	TRBJ1-3	TGCAGCGTCCTCACGCCAGGGGAGGGAAACACCATATATTTT	CSVLTPGEGNTIYF
few	TRBD1	TRBV2	TRBJ1-1	TGTGCCAGCAGCCGACAGGGGGCGAACACTGAAGCTTTCTTT	CASSRQGANTEAFF
few	-	TRBV12-5	TRBJ1-1	TGTGCTAGTGGTTTGCCCCCCCTTCGGCGGCCGGCTACTGAAGCTTTCTTT	CASGLPPLRRPATEAFF
few	-	TRBV24-1	TRBJ2-3	TGTGCCACCAGTGAGAAAGATACGCAGTATTTT	CATSEKDTQYF
-	-	TRBV4-3	TRBJ1-6	TGCGCCACCAGCCAAGAGCCAGGGATCTATAATTCACCCCTCCACTTT	CATSQEPGIYNSPLHF
-	-	TRBV6-6	TRBJ2-7	TGTGCCAGCAGTTACCCTACCGGGGCCCTCTACGAGCAGTACTTC	CASSYPTGALYEQYF
-	-	TRBV5-1	TRBJ2-2	TGCGCCAGCAGCTTGGCGGTAGCAGCAAACACCGGGGAGCTGTTTTTT	CASSLAVAANTGELFF
few	TRBD2	TRBV12-3/TRBV12-4	TRBJ2-2	TGTGCCAGCAGATACACTAGCGGGGCGAACACCGGGGAGCTGTTTTTT	CASRYTSGANTGELFF
-	TRBD2	TRBV12-3/TRBV12-4	TRBJ2-1	TGTGCCAGCAGTTTAAGCGGGGGAAGGAATGAGCAGTTCTTC	CASSLSGGRNEQFF
-	TRBD1	TRBV3-1	TRBJ2-7	TGTGCCAGTGGGACAGACTTCTACGAGCAGTACTTC	CASGTDFYEQYF
few	-	TRBV28	TRBJ2-4	TGTGCCAGCAGTTACCCTGGGACCCCCAGAAACATTCAGTACTTC	CASSYPGTPRNIQYF
-	TRBD2	TRBV14	TRBJ2-3	TGTGCCAGCAGCCAAGGTTGGCTAGCGGGAGACGCAGATACGCAGTATTTT	CASSQGWLAGDADTQYF
-	TRBD2	TRBV20-1	TRBJ2-7	TGCAGTGCTCCCAAGTTAGCGGGGTCCTACGAGCAGTACTTC	CSAPKLAGSYEQYF
-	-	TRBV5-1	TRBJ1-1	TGCGCCAGCAGCTTGGTACTAATGAACACTGAAGCTTTCTTT	CASSLVLMNTEAFF
-	TRBD2	TRBV12-3/TRBV12-4	TRBJ2-3	TGTGCCAGCAGTTTATCCGGGACTAGCGGGAGCACAGATACGCAGTATTTT	CASSLSGTSGSTDTQYF
-	-	TRBV29-1	TRBJ2-3	TGCAGCGTCGGCAGGGGACTCGACGCAGATACGCAGTATTTT	CSVGRGLDADTQYF
-	TRBD2	TRBV9	TRBJ2-5	TGTGCCAGCAGCGGGACTAGCGGGGATTCCTACAATGAGCAGCTCTTC	CASSGTSGDSYNEQLF
-	TRBD1	TRBV3-1	TRBJ2-2	TGTGCCAGCAGCCCGGGACAGATATTCACCGGGGAGCTGTTTTTT	CASSPGQIFTGELFF
-	TRBD1	TRBV29-1	TRBJ2-1	TGCAGCGTTGAACGTCCCGGGACAGGGGCGAACAATGAGCAGTTCTTC	CSVERPGTGANNEQFF
few	TRBD1	TRBV6-1	TRBJ2-1	TGTGCCAGCAATGGGTCGGGACAGGGTCTTTATGAGCAGTTCTTC	CASNGSGQGLYEQFF
-	-	TRBV20-1	TRBJ2-1	TGCAGTGCTTCACCCGCGGCAAGGGGCGGCAATGAGCAGTTCTTC	CSASPAARGGNEQFF
-	-	TRBV5-1	TRBJ2-1	TGCGCCAGCGGCTCGGCCAAACAGGGCGCTGAGCAGTTCTTC	CASGSAKQGAEQFF
few	TRBD2	TRBV4-1	TRBJ2-5	TGCGCCAGCAGCCCGACCCCCCAGCGGGGGCCCAAAGAGACCCAGTACTTC	CASSPTPQRGPKETQYF
few	-	TRBV5-1	TRBJ2-7	TGCGCCAGCAGCTCGGAGAGCTACGAGCAGTACTTC	CASSSESYEQYF
few	TRBD1	TRBV7-9	TRBJ2-1	TGTGCCATCCCAATCGGGACAGGGCCTAATGAGCAGTTCTTC	CAIPIGTGPNEQFF
many	-	TRBV28	TRBJ2-5	TGTGCCAGCAGACGGACAGAAGAGACCCAGTACTTC	CASRRTEETQYF
few	-	TRBV29-1	TRBJ2-5	TGCAGCGTTGAACGGCCGGTAGAGACCCAGTACTTC	CSVERPVETQYF
-	-	TRBV7-9	TRBJ2-6	TGTGCCAGCAGCTCACAACCTGGGGCCAACGTCCTGACTTTC	CASSSQPGANVLTF
-	TRBD2	TRBV20-1	TRBJ2-3	TGCAGTGCCTCAGTCGCTAGCGGTAGCACAGATACGCAGTATTTT	CSASVASGSTDTQYF
few	TRBD1	TRBV5-5	TRBJ2-7	TGTGCCAGCAGCTTAACCGGGACAGGGGGCGTCGAGCAGTACTTC	CASSLTGTGGVEQYF
few	TRBD1	TRBV28	TRBJ2-2	TGTGCCAGCATCCACGGGGACAGGGGGTACACCGGGGAGCTGTTTTTT	CASIHGDRGYTGELFF
-	-	TRBV6-1	TRBJ1-5	TGTGCCAGCGCTAAGGGTAATCAGCCCCGGCATTTT	CASAKGNQPRHF
few	-	TRBV12-3/TRBV12-4	TRBJ2-4	TGTGCCAGCAGTCGGGGACGGACCAAAAACATTCAGTACTTC	CASSRGRTKNIQYF
-	-	TRBV3-1	TRBJ2-7	TGTGCCAGCAGCCAAGGACTAACTAGCTACTCGGGTGAGCAGTACTTC	CASSQGLTSYSGEQYF